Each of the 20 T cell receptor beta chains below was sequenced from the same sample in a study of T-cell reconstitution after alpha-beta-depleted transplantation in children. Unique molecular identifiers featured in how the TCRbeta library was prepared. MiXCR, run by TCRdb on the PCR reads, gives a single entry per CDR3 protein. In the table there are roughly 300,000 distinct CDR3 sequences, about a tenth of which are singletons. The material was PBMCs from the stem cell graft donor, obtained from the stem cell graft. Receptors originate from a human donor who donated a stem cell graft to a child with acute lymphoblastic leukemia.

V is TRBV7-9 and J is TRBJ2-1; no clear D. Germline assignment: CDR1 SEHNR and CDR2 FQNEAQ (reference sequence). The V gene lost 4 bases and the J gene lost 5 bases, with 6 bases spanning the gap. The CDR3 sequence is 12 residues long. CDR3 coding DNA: TGTGCCAGCAGCTCGGAGCACAATGAGCAGTTCTTC. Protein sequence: CASSSEHNEQFF.

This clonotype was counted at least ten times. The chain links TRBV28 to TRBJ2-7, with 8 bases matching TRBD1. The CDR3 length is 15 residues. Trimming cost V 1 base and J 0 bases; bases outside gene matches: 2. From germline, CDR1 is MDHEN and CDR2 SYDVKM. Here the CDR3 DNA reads TGTGCCAGCAGTTTATTGGGACAGGCCTCCTACGAGCAGTACTTC. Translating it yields CASSLLGQASYEQYF.

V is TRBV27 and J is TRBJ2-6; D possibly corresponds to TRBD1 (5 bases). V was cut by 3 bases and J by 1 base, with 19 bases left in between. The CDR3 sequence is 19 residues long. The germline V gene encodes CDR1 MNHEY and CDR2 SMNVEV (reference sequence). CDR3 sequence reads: CASSFSGILAVSGANVLTF. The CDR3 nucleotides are TGTGCCAGCAGTTTCTCAGGGATCCTCGCTGTTTCTGGGGCCAACGTCCTGACTTTC.

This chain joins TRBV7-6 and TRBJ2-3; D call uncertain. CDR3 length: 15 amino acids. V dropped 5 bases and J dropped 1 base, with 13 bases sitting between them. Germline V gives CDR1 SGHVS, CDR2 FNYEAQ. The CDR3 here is CASSAMVKGTDTQYF. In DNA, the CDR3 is TGTGCCAGCAGCGCGATGGTAAAGGGCACAGATACGCAGTATTTT.

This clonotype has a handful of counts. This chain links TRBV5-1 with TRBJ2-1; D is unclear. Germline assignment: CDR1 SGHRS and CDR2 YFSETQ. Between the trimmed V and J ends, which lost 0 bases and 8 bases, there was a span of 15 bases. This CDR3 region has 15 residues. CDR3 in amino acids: CASSLGQYRSDEQFF. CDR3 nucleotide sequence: TGCGCCAGCAGCTTGGGGCAGTACCGATCGGATGAGCAGTTCTTC.

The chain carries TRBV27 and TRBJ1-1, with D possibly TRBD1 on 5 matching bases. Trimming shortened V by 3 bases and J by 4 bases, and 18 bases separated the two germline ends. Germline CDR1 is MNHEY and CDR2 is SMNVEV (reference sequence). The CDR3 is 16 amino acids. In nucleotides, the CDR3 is TGTGCCAGCAGTTTCATATACGGGACCCGAGGCACTGAAGCTTTCTTT. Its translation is CASSFIYGTRGTEAFF.

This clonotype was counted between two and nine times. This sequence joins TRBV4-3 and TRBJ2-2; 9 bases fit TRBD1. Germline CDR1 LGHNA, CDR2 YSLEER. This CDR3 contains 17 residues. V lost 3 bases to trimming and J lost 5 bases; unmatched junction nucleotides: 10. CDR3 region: CASSQGPGTGMTGELFF. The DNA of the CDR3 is TGCGCCAGCAGCCAGGGTCCCGGGACAGGGATGACCGGGGAGCTGTTTTTT.

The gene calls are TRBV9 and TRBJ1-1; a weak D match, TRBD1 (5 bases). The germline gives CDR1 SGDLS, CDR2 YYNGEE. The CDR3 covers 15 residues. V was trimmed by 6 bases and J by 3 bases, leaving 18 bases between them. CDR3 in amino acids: CASTLQAGQDTEAFF. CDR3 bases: TGTGCCAGCACCCTCCAAGCGGGGCAGGACACTGAAGCTTTCTTT.

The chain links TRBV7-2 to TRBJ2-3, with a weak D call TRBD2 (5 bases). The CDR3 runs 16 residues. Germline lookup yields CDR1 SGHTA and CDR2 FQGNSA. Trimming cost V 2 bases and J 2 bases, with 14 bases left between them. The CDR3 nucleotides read TGTGCCAGCAGCTTAACCGGGGAGTCCTTCACAGATACGCAGTATTTT. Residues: CASSLTGESFTDTQYF. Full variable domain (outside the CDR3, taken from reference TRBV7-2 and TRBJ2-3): GAGVSQSPSNKVTEKGKDVELRCDPISGHTALYWYRQSLGQGLEFLIYFQGNSAPDKSGLPSDRFSAERTGGSVSTLTIQRTQQEDSAVYLCASSLTGESFTDTQYFGPGTRLTVL.

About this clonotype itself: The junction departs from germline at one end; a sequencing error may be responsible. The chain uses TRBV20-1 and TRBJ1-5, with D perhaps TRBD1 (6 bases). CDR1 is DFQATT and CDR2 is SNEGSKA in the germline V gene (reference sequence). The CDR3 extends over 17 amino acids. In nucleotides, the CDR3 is TGCTGTGCTAGGATGGCCGGGGGGCCCGGTAGCAATCAGCCCCAGCATTTT. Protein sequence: CCARMAGGPGSNQPQHF.

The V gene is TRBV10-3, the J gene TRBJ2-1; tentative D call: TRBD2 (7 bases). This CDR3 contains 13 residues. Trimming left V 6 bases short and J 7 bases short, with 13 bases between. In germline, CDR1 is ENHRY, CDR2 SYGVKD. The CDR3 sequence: CAIRGLQGNEQFF. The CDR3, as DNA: TGTGCCATCAGGGGACTACAGGGAAATGAGCAGTTCTTC.

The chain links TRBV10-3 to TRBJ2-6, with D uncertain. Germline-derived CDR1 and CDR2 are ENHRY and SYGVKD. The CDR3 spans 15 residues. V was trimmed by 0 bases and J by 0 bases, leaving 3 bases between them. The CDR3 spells CAISESFSGANVLTF. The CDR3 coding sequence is TGTGCCATCAGTGAGTCTTTCTCTGGGGCCAACGTCCTGACTTTC.

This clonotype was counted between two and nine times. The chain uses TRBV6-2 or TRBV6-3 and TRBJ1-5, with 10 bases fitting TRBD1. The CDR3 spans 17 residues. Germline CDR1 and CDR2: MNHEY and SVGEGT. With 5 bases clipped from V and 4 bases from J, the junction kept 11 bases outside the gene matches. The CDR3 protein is CASSSGTGVPRNQPQHF. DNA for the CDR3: TGTGCCAGCAGTAGCGGGACAGGGGTGCCTCGGAATCAGCCCCAGCATTTT.

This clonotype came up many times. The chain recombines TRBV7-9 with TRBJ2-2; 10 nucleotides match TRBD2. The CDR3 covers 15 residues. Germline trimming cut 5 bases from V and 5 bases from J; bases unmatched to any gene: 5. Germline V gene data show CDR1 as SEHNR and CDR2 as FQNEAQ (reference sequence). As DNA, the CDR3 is TGTGCCAGCAGCGCTAGCGGGAGTAGAACCGGGGAGCTGTTTTTT. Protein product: CASSASGSRTGELFF.

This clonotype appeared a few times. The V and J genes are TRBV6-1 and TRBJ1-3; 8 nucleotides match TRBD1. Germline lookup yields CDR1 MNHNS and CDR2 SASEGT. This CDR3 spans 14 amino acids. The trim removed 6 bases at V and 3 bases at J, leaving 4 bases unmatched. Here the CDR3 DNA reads TGTGCCAGCAGCCGACAGGGGTATGGAAACACCATATATTTT. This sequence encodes CASSRQGYGNTIYF.

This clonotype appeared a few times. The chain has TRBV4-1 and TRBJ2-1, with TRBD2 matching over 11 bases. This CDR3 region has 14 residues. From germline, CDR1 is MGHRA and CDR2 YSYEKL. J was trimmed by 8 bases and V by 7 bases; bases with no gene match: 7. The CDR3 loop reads CASTLAGGWHEQFF. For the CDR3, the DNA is TGCGCCAGCACCCTAGCGGGAGGTTGGCATGAGCAGTTCTTC.

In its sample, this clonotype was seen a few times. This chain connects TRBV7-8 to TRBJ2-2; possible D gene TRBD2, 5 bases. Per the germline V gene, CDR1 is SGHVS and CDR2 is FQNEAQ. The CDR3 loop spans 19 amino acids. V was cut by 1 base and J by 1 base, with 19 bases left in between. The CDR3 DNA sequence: TGTGCCAGCAGCTTAGAGGTGATATTGAGGGAGAGGAACACCGGGGAGCTGTTTTTT. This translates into CASSLEVILRERNTGELFF.

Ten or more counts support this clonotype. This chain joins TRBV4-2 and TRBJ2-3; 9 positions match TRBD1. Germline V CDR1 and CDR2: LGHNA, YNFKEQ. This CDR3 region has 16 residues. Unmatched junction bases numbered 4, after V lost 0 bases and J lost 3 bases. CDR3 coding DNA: TGTGCCAGCAGCCAAGACCGGGACAGGGTGACAGATACGCAGTATTTT. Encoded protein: CASSQDRDRVTDTQYF.

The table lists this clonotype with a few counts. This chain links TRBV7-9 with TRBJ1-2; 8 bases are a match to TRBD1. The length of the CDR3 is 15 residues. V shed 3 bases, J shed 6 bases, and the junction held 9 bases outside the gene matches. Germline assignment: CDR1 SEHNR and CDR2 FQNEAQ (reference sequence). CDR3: CASSFPEDRVNGYTF. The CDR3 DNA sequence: TGTGCCAGCAGCTTTCCTGAGGACAGGGTCAATGGCTACACCTTC. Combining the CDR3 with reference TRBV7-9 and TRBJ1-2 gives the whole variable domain DTGVSQNPRHKITKRGQNVTFRCDPISEHNRLYWYRQTLGQGPEFLTYFQNEAQLEKSRLLSDRFSAERPKGSFSTLEIQRTEQGDSAMYLCASSFPEDRVNGYTFGSGTRLTVV.

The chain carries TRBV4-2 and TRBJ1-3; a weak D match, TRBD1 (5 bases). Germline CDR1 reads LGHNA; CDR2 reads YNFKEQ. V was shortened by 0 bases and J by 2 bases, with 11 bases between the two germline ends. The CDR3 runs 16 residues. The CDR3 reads CASSQEFGDPGNTIYF. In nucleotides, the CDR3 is TGTGCCAGCAGCCAAGAGTTCGGGGACCCTGGAAACACCATATATTTT.